Included here is one TCR beta chain sequence, with context. In the PCR, 60 Vbeta and 13 Jbeta primers were used. The assay was immunoSEQ multiplex PCR, and TCRdb's table has in-frame clones only and misses some. Altogether 55,000 to 70,000 clones are present, around 61% being singletons, with the ten largest covering around 2.7%. Germline-derived CDR1 and CDR2 are SNHLY and FYNNEI. This CDR3 spans 15 amino acids. Trimming pared 7 bases from V and 2 bases from J, leaving 15 bases between. The data stem from a study of cytomegalovirus exposure and HLA in healthy donors. The sample was PBMCs. The chain is built from TRBV2 and TRBJ2-1; the D gene is possibly TRBD2 (5 bases). The sequence derives from a woman in her forties or fifties in good health and CMV-seronegative. CDR3 bases: TGTGCCAGCACGGGTGCGGGTAGGGCCTACAATGAGCAGTTCTTC. Translated: CASTGAGRAYNEQFF.